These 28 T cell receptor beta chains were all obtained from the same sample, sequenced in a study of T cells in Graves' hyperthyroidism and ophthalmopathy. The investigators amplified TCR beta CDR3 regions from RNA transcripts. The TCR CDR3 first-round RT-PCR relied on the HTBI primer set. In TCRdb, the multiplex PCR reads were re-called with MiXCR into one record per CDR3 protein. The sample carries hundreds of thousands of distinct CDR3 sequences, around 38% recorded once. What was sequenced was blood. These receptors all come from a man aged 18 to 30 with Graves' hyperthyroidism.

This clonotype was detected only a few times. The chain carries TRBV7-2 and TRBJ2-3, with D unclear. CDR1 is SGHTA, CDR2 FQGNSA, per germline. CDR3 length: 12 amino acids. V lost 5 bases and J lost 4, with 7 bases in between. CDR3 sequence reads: CASSPYADTQYF. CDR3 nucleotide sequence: TGTGCCAGCAGCCCTTACGCAGATACGCAGTATTTT.

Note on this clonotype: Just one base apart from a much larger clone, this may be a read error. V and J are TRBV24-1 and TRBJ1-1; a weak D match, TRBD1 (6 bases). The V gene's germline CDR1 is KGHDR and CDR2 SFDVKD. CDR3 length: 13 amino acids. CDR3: CAISVYRDTEAFF. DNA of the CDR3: TGTGCCATCAGTGTCTACAGGGACACTGAAGCTTTCTTT.

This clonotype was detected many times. In DNA, the CDR3 is TGTGCCAGCAGCAGGGGGGGGCGGGGGGCTGCCTACGAGCAGTACTTC. Translated: CASSRGGRGAAYEQYF. This rearrangement joins TRBV7-8 to TRBJ2-7, with 8 bases fitting TRBD2. Germline assignment: CDR1 SGHVS and CDR2 FQNEAQ. This CDR3 contains 16 residues. The ends lost 5 bases at V and 2 bases at J; junction bases unmatched: 11.

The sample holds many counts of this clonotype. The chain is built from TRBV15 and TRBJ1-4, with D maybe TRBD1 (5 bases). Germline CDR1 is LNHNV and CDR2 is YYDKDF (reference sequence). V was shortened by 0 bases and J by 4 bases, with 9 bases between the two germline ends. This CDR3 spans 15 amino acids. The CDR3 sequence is CATSRDRGYNEKLFF. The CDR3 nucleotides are TGTGCCACCAGCAGAGATAGGGGCTATAATGAAAAACTGTTTTTT.

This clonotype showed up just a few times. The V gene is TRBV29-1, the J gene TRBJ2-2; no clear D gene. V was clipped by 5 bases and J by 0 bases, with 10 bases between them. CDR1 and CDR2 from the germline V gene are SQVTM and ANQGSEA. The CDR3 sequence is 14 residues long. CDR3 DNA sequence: TGCAGCGTTCAAGGAAACGCGAACACCGGGGAGCTGTTTTTT. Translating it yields CSVQGNANTGELFF.

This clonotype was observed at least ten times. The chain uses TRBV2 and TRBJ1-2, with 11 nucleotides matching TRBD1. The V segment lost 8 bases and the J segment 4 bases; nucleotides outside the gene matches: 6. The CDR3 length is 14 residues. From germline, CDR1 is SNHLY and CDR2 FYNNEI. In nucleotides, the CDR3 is TGTGCCAGCGTGGACAGGGGGCGAGGCTATGGCTACACCTTC. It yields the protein CASVDRGRGYGYTF.

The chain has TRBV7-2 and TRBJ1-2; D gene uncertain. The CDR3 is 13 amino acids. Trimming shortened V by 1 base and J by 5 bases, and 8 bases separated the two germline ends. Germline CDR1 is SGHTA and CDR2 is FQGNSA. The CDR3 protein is CASSLGEYYGYTF. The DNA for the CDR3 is TGTGCCAGCAGCTTAGGAGAGTATTATGGCTACACCTTC.

The CDR3: CASRAEGWQETQYF. Written as DNA, the CDR3 is TGTGCCTCCCGGGCCGAGGGATGGCAAGAGACCCAGTACTTC. This chain links TRBV7-2 with TRBJ2-5, with D perhaps matching TRBD2 (5 bases). The germline V gene has CDR1 SGHTA and CDR2 FQGNSA. This CDR3 has 14 amino acids. The V end was cut by 11 bases, the J end by 2 bases, with 18 bases between.

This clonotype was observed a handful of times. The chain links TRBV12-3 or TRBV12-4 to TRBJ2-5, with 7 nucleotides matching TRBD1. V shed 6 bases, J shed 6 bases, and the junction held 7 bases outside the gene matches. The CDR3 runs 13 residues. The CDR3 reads CASRRDRLQTQYF. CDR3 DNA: TGTGCCAGCAGGAGGGACAGACTACAGACCCAGTACTTC.

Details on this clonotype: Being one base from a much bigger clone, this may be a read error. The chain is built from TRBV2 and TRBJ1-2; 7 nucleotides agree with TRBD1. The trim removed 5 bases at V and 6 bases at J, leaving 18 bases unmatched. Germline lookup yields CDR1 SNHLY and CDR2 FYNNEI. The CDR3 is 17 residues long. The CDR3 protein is CASSKRARQGTGDGYTF. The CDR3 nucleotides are TGTGCCAGCAGTAAAAGGGCCCGACAGGGTACGGGTGATGGCTACACCTTC.

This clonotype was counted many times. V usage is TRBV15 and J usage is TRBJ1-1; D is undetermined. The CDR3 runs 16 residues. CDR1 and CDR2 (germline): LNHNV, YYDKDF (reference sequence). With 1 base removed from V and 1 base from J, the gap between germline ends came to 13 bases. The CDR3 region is CATSRAQGRGNTEAFF. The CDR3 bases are TGTGCCACCAGCAGAGCCCAAGGGCGTGGGAACACTGAAGCTTTCTTT.

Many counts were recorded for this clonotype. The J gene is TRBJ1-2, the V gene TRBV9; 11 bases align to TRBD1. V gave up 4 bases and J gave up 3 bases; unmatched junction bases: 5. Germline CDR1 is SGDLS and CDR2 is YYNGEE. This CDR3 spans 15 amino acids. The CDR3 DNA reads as TGTGCCAGCAGCCCTGGGACAGGGGGTGACTATGGCTACACCTTC. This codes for CASSPGTGGDYGYTF.

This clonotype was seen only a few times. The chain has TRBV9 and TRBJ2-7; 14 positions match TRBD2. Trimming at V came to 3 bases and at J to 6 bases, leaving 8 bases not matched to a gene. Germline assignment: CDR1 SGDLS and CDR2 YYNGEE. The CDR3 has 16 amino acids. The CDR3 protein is CASSGSRLAGGGEQYF. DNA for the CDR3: TGTGCCAGCAGCGGCAGCCGACTAGCGGGAGGGGGCGAGCAGTACTTC.

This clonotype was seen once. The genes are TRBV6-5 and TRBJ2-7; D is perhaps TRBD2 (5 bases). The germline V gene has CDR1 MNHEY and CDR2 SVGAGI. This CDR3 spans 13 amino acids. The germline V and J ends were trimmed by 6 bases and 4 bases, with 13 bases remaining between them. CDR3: CASSPARGYEQYF. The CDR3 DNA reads TGTGCCAGCAGCCCGGCTAGAGGGTACGAGCAGTACTTC.

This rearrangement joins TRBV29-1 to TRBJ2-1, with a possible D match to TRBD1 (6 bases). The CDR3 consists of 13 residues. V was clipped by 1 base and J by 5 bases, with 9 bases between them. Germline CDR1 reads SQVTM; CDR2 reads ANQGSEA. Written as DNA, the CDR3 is TGCAGCGTTGAAGGGACAGATAACAATGAGCAGTTCTTC. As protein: CSVEGTDNNEQFF.

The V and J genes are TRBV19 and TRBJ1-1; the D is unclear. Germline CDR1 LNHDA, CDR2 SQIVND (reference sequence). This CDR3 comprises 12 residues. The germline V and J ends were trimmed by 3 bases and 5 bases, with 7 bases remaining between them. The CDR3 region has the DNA TGTGCCAGTAGTATTGGTAAGACTGAAGCTTTCTTT. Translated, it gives CASSIGKTEAFF.

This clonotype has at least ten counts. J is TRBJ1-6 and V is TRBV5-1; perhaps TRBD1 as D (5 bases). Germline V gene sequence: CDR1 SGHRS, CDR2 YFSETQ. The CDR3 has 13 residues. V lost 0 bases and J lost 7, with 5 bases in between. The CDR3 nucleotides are TGCGCCAGCAGCTTGGGACAGAATTCACCCCTCCACTTT. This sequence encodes CASSLGQNSPLHF.

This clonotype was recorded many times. The CDR3 DNA reads as TGTGCCACCAGCAGTGGGACAATCCCGTACGAGCAGTACTTC. Protein sequence: CATSSGTIPYEQYF. The V gene is TRBV15, the J gene TRBJ2-7; a possible D gene is TRBD1 (6 bases). This CDR3 region has 14 residues. The germline V gene encodes CDR1 LNHNV and CDR2 YYDKDF (reference sequence). V shed 3 bases and J shed 4 bases, with 13 bases lying between them.

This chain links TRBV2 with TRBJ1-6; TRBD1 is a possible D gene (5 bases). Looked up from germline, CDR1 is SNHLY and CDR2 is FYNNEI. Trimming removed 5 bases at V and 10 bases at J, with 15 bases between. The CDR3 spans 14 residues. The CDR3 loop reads CASSPSGYGSPLHF. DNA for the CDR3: TGTGCCAGCAGTCCATCAGGGTATGGGTCACCCCTCCACTTT.

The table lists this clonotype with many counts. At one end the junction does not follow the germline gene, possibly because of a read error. The CDR3 DNA reads TGTGCCAGCAGCTTGGGTTCCGGTAATTCACCCCTCCACTTT. This codes for CASSLGSGNSPLHF. The chain is built from TRBV5-1 and TRBJ1-6, with D unresolved. Per germline, CDR1 SGHRS and CDR2 YFSETQ. CDR3 length equals 14 residues.

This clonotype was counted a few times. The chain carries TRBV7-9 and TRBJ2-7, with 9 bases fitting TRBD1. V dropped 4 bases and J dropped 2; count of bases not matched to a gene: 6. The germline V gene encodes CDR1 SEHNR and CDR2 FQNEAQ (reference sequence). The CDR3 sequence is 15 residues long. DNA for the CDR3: TGTGCCAGCAGCTCCCGGACAGGGGCAGCCTACGAGCAGTACTTC. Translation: CASSSRTGAAYEQYF. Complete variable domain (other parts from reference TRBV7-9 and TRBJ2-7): DTGVSQNPRHKITKRGQNVTFRCDPISEHNRLYWYRQTLGQGPEFLTYFQNEAQLEKSRLLSDRFSAERPKGSFSTLEIQRTEQGDSAMYLCASSSRTGAAYEQYFGPGTRLTVT.

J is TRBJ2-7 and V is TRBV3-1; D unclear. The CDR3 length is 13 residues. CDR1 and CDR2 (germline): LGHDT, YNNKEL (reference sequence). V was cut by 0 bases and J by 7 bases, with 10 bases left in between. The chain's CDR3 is CASSQDVHGEQYF. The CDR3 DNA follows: TGTGCCAGCAGCCAAGATGTCCACGGGGAGCAGTACTTC.

The CDR3 loop is CASSLAGGPSGELFF. In nucleotides, the CDR3 is TGTGCCAGCAGCTTAGCGGGGGGACCAAGCGGGGAGCTGTTTTTT. The chain joins TRBV7-9 to TRBJ2-2; perhaps TRBD2 as D (6 bases). The germline V and J ends were trimmed by 0 bases and 7 bases, with 12 bases remaining between them. This CDR3 is built from 15 residues. Germline V gene sequence: CDR1 SEHNR, CDR2 FQNEAQ (reference sequence).

This chain's CDR3 is CASSPPRQNEQYF. In DNA form, the CDR3 reads TGTGCCAGCAGCCCCCCGAGACAAAACGAGCAGTACTTC. The chain uses TRBV7-9 and TRBJ2-7; D is uncertain. This CDR3 has 13 amino acids. Trimming pared 5 bases from V and 5 bases from J, leaving 13 bases between. Per the germline V gene, CDR1 is SEHNR and CDR2 is FQNEAQ (reference sequence).

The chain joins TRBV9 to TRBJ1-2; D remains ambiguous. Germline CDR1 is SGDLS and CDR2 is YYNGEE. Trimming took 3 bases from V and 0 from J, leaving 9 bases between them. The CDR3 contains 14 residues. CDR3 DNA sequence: TGTGCCAGCAGCGCGAGCCTAACTAACTATGGCTACACCTTC. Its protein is CASSASLTNYGYTF.

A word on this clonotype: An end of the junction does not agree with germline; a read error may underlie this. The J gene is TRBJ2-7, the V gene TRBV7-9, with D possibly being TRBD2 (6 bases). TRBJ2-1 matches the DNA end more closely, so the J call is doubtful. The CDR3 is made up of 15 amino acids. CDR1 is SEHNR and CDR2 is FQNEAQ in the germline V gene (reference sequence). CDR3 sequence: CASSTGTLSSDEQFF. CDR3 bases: TGCGCCAGCAGTACCGGGACTTTAAGTTCGGATGAGCAGTTCTTC.

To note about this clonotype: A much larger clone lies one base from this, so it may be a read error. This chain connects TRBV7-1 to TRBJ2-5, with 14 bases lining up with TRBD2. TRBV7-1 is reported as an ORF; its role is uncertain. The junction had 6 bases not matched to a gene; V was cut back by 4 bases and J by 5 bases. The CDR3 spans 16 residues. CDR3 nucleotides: TGTGCCAGCAGCTGGGGGGGACTAGCGGGAGATGAGACCCAGTACTTC. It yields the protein CASSWGGLAGDETQYF.

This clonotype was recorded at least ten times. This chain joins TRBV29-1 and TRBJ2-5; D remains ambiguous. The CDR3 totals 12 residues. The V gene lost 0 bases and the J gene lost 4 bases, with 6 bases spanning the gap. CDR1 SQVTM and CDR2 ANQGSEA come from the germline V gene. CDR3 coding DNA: TGCAGCGTTGAAGAAGGAGCAGAGACCCAGTACTTC. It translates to CSVEEGAETQYF.